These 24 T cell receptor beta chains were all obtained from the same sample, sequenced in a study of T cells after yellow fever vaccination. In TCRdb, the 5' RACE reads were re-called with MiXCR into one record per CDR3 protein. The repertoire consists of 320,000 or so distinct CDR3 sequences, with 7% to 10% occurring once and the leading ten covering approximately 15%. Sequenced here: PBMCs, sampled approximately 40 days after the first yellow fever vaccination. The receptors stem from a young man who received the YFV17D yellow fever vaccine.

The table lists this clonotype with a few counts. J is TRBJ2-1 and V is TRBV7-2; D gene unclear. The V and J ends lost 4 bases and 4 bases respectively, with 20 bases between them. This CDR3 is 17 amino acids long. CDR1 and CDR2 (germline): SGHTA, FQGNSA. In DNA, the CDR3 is TGTGCCAGCAGCTCCATCAAATTGGGGATGCGGTACAATGAGCAGTTCTTC. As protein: CASSSIKLGMRYNEQFF.

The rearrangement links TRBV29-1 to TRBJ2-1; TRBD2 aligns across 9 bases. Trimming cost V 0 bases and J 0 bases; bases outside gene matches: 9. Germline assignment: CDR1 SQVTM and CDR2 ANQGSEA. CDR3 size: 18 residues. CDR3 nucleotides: TGCAGCGTTGAAGATCCGGCGGGGGGGGGCAGCTCCTACAATGAGCAGTTCTTC. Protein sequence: CSVEDPAGGGSSYNEQFF.

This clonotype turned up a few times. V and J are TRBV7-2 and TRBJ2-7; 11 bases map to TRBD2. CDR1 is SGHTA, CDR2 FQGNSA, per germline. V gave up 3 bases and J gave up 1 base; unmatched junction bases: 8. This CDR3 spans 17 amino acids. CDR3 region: CASSFRVAGGFSYEQYV. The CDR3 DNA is TGTGCCAGCAGCTTTAGGGTAGCGGGGGGGTTTTCCTACGAGCAGTACGTC.

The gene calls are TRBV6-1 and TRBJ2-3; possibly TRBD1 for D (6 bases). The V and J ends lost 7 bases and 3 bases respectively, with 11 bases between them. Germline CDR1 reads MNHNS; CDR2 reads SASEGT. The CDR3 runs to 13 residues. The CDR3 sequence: CASKRQGTDTQYF. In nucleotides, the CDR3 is TGTGCCAGCAAACGGCAGGGGACAGATACGCAGTATTTT.

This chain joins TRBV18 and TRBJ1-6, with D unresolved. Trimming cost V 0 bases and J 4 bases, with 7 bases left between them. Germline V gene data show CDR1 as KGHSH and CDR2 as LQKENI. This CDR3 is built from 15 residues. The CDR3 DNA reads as TGTGCCAGCTCACCACCATCAGGTTATAATTCACCCCTCCACTTT. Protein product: CASSPPSGYNSPLHF.

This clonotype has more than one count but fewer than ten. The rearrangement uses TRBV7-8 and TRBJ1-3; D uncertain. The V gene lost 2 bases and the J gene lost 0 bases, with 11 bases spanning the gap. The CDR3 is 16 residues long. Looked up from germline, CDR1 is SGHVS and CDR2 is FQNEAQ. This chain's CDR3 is CASSLYDTRSGNTIYF. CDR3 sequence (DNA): TGTGCCAGCAGCTTATATGACACGCGCTCTGGAAACACCATATATTTT.

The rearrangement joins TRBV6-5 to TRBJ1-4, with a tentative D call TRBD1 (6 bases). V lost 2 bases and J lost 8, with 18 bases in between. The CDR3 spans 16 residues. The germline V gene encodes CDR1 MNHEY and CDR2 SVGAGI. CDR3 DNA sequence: TGTGCCAGCAGTTACACCCCCGGGGGCATGAAGGAAAAACTGTTTTTT. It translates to CASSYTPGGMKEKLFF.

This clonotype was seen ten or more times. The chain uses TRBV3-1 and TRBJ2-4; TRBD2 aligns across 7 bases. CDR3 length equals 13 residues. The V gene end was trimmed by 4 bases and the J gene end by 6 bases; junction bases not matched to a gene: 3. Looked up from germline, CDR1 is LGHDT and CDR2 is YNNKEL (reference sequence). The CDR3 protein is CASSPGGTNIQYF. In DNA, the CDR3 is TGTGCCAGCAGCCCCGGGGGGACAAACATTCAGTACTTC.

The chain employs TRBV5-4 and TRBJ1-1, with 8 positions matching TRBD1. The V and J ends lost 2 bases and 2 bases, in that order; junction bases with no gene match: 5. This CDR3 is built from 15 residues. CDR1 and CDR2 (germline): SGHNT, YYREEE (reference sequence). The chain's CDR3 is CASSFIDRGNTEAFF. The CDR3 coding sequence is TGTGCCAGCAGCTTTATTGACAGGGGTAACACTGAAGCTTTCTTT.

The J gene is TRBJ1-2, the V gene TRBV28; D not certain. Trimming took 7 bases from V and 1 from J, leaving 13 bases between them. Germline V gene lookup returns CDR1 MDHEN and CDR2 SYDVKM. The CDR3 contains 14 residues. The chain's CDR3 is CASNNLRRNYGYTF. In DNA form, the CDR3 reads TGTGCCAGCAATAACCTCCGGCGTAACTATGGCTACACCTTC.

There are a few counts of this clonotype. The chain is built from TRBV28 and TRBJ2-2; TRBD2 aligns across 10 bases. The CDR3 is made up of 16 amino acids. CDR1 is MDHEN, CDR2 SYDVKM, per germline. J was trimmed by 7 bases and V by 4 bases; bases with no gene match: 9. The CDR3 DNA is TGTGCCAGCAGTTCTCTAGCGGGGGCCGGGTACGGGGAGCTGTTTTTT. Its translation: CASSSLAGAGYGELFF.

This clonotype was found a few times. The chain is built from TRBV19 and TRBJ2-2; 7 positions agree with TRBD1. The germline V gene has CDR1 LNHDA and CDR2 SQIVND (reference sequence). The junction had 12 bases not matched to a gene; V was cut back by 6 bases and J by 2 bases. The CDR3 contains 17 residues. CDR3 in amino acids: CASSGPPGQENTGELFF. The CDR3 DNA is TGTGCCAGTAGCGGACCCCCCGGACAGGAAAACACCGGGGAGCTGTTTTTT. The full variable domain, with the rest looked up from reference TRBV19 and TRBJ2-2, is DGGITQSPKYLFRKEGQNVTLSCEQNLNHDAMYWYRQDPGQGLRLIYYSQIVNDFQKGDIAEGYSVSREKKESFPLTVTSAQKNPTAFYLCASSGPPGQENTGELFFGEGSRLTVL.

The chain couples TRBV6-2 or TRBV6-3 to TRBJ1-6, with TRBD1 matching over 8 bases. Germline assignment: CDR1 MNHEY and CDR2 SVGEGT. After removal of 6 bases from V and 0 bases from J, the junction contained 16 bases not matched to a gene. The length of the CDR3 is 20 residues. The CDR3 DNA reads TGTGCCAGCAGCCGACGTATGGGACAGGTCATAAGCTCCTATAATTCACCCCTCCACTTT. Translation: CASSRRMGQVISSYNSPLHF.

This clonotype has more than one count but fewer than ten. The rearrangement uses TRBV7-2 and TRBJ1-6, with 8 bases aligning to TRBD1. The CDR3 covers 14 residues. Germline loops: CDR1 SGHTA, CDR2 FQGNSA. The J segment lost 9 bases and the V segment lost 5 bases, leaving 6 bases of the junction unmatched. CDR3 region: CASSPRTGSSPLHF. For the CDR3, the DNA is TGTGCCAGCAGCCCACGGACAGGGTCTTCACCCCTCCACTTT.

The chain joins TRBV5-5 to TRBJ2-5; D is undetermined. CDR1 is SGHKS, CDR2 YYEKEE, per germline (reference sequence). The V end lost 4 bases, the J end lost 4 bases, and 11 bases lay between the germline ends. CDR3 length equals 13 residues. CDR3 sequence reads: CASSPVLVETQYF. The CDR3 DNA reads TGTGCCAGCAGCCCTGTGCTCGTAGAGACCCAGTACTTC.

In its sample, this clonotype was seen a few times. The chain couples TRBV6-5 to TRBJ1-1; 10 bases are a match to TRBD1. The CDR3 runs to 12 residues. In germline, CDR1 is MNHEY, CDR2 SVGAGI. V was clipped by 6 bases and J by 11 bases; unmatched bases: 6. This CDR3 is CASSRDRGYAFF. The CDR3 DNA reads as TGTGCCAGCAGCCGGGACAGGGGTTACGCTTTCTTT.

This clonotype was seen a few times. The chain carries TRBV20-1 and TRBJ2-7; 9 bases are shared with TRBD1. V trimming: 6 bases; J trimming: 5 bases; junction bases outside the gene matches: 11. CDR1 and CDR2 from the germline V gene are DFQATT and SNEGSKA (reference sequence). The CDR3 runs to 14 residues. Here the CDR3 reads CSAITGGGYNEQYF. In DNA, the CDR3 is TGCAGTGCCATTACAGGGGGCGGTTATAACGAGCAGTACTTC.

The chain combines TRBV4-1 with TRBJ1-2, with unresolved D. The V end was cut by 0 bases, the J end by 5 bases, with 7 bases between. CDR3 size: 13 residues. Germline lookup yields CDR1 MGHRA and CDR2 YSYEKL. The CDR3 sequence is CASSQESLYGYTF. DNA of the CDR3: TGCGCCAGCAGCCAAGAATCCTTATATGGCTACACCTTC.

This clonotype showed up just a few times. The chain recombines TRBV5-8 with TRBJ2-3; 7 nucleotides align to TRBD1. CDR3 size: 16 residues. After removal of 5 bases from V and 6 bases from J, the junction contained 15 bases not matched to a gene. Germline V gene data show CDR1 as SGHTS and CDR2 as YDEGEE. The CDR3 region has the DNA TGTGCCAGCAGTTACCGGGACAGCTTCGAGCGTGATACGCAGTATTTT. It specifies CASSYRDSFERDTQYF.

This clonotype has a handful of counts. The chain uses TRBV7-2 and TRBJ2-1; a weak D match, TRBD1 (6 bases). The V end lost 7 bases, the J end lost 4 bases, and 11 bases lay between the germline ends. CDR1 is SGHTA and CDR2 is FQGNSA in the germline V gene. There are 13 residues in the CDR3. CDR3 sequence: CASMTGQYNEQFF. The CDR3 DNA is TGTGCCAGCATGACGGGACAATACAATGAGCAGTTCTTC.

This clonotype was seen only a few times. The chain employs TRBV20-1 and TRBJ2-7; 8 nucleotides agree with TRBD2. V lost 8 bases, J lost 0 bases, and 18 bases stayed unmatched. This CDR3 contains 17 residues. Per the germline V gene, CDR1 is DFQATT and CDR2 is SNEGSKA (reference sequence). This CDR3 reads CSPNIAAAGASSYEQYF. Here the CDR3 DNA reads TGCAGTCCCAACATAGCGGCAGCGGGGGCCAGCTCCTACGAGCAGTACTTC.

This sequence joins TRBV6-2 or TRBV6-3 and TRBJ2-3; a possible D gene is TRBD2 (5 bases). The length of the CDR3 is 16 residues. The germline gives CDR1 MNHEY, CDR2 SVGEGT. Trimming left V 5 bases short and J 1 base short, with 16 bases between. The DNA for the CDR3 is TGTGCCAGCAGTCCGACCACAGAGGGAGGCACAGATACGCAGTATTTT. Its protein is CASSPTTEGGTDTQYF.

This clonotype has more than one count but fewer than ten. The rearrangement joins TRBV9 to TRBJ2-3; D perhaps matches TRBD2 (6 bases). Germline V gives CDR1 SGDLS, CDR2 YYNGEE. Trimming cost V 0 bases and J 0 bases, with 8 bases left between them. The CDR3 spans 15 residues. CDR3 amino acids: CASSVEGLSTDTQYF. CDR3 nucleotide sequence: TGTGCCAGCAGCGTAGAGGGACTTAGCACAGATACGCAGTATTTT.

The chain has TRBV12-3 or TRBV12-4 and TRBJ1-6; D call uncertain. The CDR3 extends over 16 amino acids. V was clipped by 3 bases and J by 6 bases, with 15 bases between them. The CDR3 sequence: CASSFRRAGSNSPLHF. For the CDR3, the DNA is TGTGCCAGCAGTTTTCGCCGGGCCGGTTCTAATTCACCCCTCCACTTT.